Following are 13 T cell receptor beta chains from one sample sequenced in a study of T cell responses to AZD1222 COVID-19 vaccine. Libraries were prepared by immunoSEQ multiplex PCR; TCRdb keeps only in-frame clonotypes and omits some of them. The repertoire has some 96,000 clones, under 90% of them found once; the top ten carry around 2%. The source was peripheral blood, collected on day 0 of AZD1222 vaccination. The receptors derive from an adult in good health.

This chain joins TRBV9 and TRBJ1-2; TRBD1 agrees at 7 bases. Unmatched junction bases numbered 5, after V lost 0 bases and J lost 0 bases. CDR1 is SGDLS and CDR2 is YYNGEE in the germline V gene. This CDR3 is 16 amino acids long. This CDR3 is CASSVGGGQSNYGYTF. The CDR3 bases are TGTGCCAGCAGCGTAGGAGGGGGACAGTCTAACTATGGCTACACCTTC.

This chain uses TRBV4-2 with TRBJ2-7; D may be TRBD2 (5 bases). Germline CDR1 reads LGHNA; CDR2 reads YNFKEQ. This CDR3 region has 13 residues. With 3 bases removed from V and 3 bases from J, the gap between germline ends came to 9 bases. The CDR3 spells CASSHSDHYEQYF. DNA for the CDR3: TGTGCCAGCAGCCATAGCGACCACTACGAGCAGTACTTC.

The J gene is TRBJ1-2, the V gene TRBV19; D gene uncertain. CDR3 size: 13 residues. The V gene lost 5 bases and the J gene lost 1 base, with 8 bases spanning the gap. Germline lookup yields CDR1 LNHDA and CDR2 SQIVND (reference sequence). CDR3 sequence reads: CASSRGRNYGYTF. As DNA, the CDR3 is TGTGCCAGTAGTCGAGGGCGTAACTATGGCTACACCTTC.

V and J are TRBV4-3 and TRBJ2-1, with 12 bases that match TRBD2. This CDR3 contains 21 residues. V lost 0 bases to trimming and J lost 0 bases; unmatched junction nucleotides: 12. Per the germline V gene, CDR1 is LGHNA and CDR2 is YSLEER. CDR3 DNA sequence: TGCGCCAGCAGCCAAGATCTCGGACTAGCGGGGTTTTCAAGCTCCTACAATGAGCAGTTCTTC. Protein product: CASSQDLGLAGFSSSYNEQFF.

The chain joins TRBV27 to TRBJ1-2, with no clear D. CDR1 and CDR2 (germline): MNHEY, SMNVEV (reference sequence). V lost 8 bases, J lost 2 bases, and 12 bases lay in between. The CDR3 loop spans 13 amino acids. The CDR3, as DNA: TGTGCCAGCGCTAGTGAAGGGAACTATGGCTACACCTTC. This encodes CASASEGNYGYTF.

The chain carries TRBV2 and TRBJ2-7; no firm D call. CDR3 length equals 13 residues. Trimming cost V 6 bases and J 3 bases, with 12 bases left between them. The V gene's germline CDR1 is SNHLY and CDR2 FYNNEI. CDR3 sequence: CASRGQLLYEQYF. The DNA for the CDR3 is TGTGCCAGCAGAGGCCAGCTGCTCTACGAGCAGTACTTC.

This sequence joins TRBV19 and TRBJ1-2; D is uncertain. The CDR3 loop spans 12 amino acids. V shed 3 bases and J shed 8 bases, with 10 bases lying between them. The germline gives CDR1 LNHDA, CDR2 SQIVND (reference sequence). The CDR3 is CASSIQAAGYTF. CDR3 in DNA: TGTGCCAGTAGTATCCAGGCGGCAGGCTACACCTTC.

The chain is built from TRBV18 and TRBJ2-2; D unclear. The CDR3 is 18 amino acids. Germline values: CDR1 KGHSH, CDR2 LQKENI. Trimming took off 6 bases at V and 3 bases at J, with 23 bases between the two ends. The CDR3 DNA reads as TGTGCCAGCTCGCCCCGACCTACGGATGGCTTTTACACCGGGGAGCTGTTTTTT. Its translation: CASSPRPTDGFYTGELFF.

CDR3 region: CASSVESYNSPLHF. CDR3 coding DNA: TGTGCCAGCAGCGTAGAAAGCTATAATTCACCCCTCCACTTT. This chain links TRBV9 with TRBJ1-6; D remains unclear. This CDR3 has 14 residues. Trimming removed 0 bases from V and 3 bases from J, with 4 bases in between. Germline V lookup: CDR1 SGDLS, CDR2 YYNGEE.

This clone is a singleton in its sample. The J gene is TRBJ2-3, the V gene TRBV28, with 7 bases matching TRBD1. J gave up 2 bases and V 5 bases, and 4 bases lay outside the gene matches. Germline V gene sequence: CDR1 MDHEN, CDR2 SYDVKM. This CDR3 has 14 residues. The CDR3 loop reads CASSNQGVTDTQYF. The DNA for the CDR3 is TGTGCCAGCAGTAACCAGGGGGTCACAGATACGCAGTATTTT.

The V call is TRBV6-4, the J call TRBJ2-3; D may be TRBD2 (6 bases). The germline gives CDR1 MRHNA, CDR2 SNTAGT. The V and J ends lost 0 bases and 7 bases respectively, with 17 bases between them. This CDR3 has 16 amino acids. Written as DNA, the CDR3 is TGTGCCAGCAGTGACTCTCCGACGGGGGACGTTAATACGCAGTATTTT. Amino acids: CASSDSPTGDVNTQYF.

This chain joins TRBV6-5 and TRBJ1-3; D is uncertain. The CDR3 contains 15 residues. The germline V gene has CDR1 MNHEY and CDR2 SVGAGI. The V gene lost 2 bases and the J gene lost 4 bases, with 12 bases spanning the gap. This CDR3 is CASSYNPGRGNTIYF. The CDR3 coding sequence is TGTGCCAGCAGTTACAATCCGGGGAGGGGAAACACCATATATTTT.

The CDR3 nucleotides read TGCAGTGCTAGTCCCGGGAGGTCCCACGAGCAGTACTTC. As protein: CSASPGRSHEQYF. This rearrangement joins TRBV20-1 to TRBJ2-7; 7 bases match TRBD2. The germline V gene encodes CDR1 DFQATT and CDR2 SNEGSKA (reference sequence). V gave up 3 bases and J gave up 5 bases; unmatched junction bases: 7. This CDR3 has 13 residues.